The clone carrying this TCR beta chain was observed many times. Its antigen is not identified. The CDR3 runs 14 residues. Germline loops: CDR1 DFQATT, CDR2 SNEGSKA (reference sequence). V was pared by 6 bases and J by 5 bases, with 19 bases between. TCRdb analysed the 5' RACE reads with MiXCR anew, one entry per CDR3 protein. The sample holds around 250,000 distinct CDR3 sequences, about 10% seen once. The data were obtained in a study of CD8 T cells in ankylosing spondylitis. Study-level points and caveats: Researchers reportedly found disease-linked clones significantly enriched in matched ankylosing spondylitis synovial fluid. Peripheral blood samples showed relatively rare disease-linked clones, and these clones were CD8+. What seemed typical of ankylosing spondylitis blood was a TCR beta motif built from roughly eight highly homologous variants.

The origin of this receptor is a male donor with ankylosing spondylitis or in good health (not recorded which). The chain recombines TRBV20-1 with TRBJ2-5; D may be TRBD2 (6 bases). Sequencing was done on a sample of blood, either unsorted or a sorted T cell fraction (not recorded which). The CDR3 spells CSAYPRGLLETQYF. The CDR3 DNA is TGCAGTGCCTACCCTCGGGGACTGCTGGAGACCCAGTACTTC.